Listed here are 10 T cell receptor beta chains from one sample, sequenced in a study of T-cell memory formation after mild COVID-19 (dated by TCRdb to the early 2020s). Library preparation was by 5' RACE. Reads for this sample came from an Illumina NovaSeq 6000. The raw public data were reprocessed by TCRdb itself: fastp quality trimming at Q25, MiXCR clonotype calling, in-frame beta chains only. Each record represents a unique CDR3 protein, reported with the most common genes and DNA among its rows. The sample contains about 130,000 distinct CDR3 sequences, 15% to 20% of them found a single time. 4.5% to 6.5% of the sample is held by the ten biggest clonotypes. Material for sequencing was PBMCs or a T cell subset sorted from them (not recorded which). All receptors derive from a young man who had mild COVID-19 (a few samples of this study predate the infection). The sample titles of this study are shuffled in the database, so cell type and time point are left out; the donor was told from shared clones.

The chain combines TRBV20-1 with TRBJ2-5; D is unresolved. The CDR3 is 11 residues long. The germline V and J ends were trimmed by 3 bases and 5 bases, with 7 bases remaining between them. Per germline, CDR1 DFQATT and CDR2 SNEGSKA (reference sequence). The CDR3 is CSASSVETQYF. The CDR3 DNA reads as TGCAGTGCTAGCAGCGTTGAGACCCAGTACTTC.

The gene calls are TRBV30 and TRBJ2-1; D gene unclear. This CDR3 contains 12 residues. Germline V gives CDR1 GTSNPN, CDR2 SVGIG (reference sequence). V was clipped by 3 bases and J by 5 bases, with 8 bases between them. CDR3: CAWSRPDNEQFF. In DNA, the CDR3 is TGTGCCTGGAGCCGGCCGGACAATGAGCAGTTCTTC.

V is TRBV11-2 and J is TRBJ2-7, with D perhaps assigned TRBD1 or TRBD2 (6 bases each). V lost 5 bases and J 11 bases, leaving 19 bases between the germline ends. From germline, CDR1 is SGHAT and CDR2 FQNNGV. The CDR3 covers 13 residues. The CDR3 DNA sequence: TGTGCCAGCAGCAGGGGGTTGCGGGGAGGAAAGTACTTC. This translates into CASSRGLRGGKYF.

The chain combines TRBV3-1 with TRBJ2-6; no firm D call. The CDR3 totals 14 residues. With 4 bases removed from V and 3 bases from J, the gap between germline ends came to 7 bases. Germline CDR1 and CDR2: LGHDT and YNNKEL (reference sequence). This CDR3 reads CASSLSDGANVLTF. DNA for the CDR3: TGTGCCAGCAGCCTCAGCGATGGGGCCAACGTCCTGACTTTC. The variable domain in full, completed from reference TRBV3-1 and TRBJ2-6, reads DTAVSQTPKYLVTQMGNDKSIKCEQNLGHDTMYWYKQDSKKFLKIMFSYNNKELIINETVPNRFSPKSPDKAHLNLHINSLELGDSAVYFCASSLSDGANVLTFGAGSRLTVL.

This clonotype came up a few times. The chain couples TRBV29-1 to TRBJ2-3; 7 bases agree with TRBD1. This CDR3 spans 13 amino acids. V lost 4 bases and J lost 0; bases outside the gene matches: 1. Germline lookup yields CDR1 SQVTM and CDR2 ANQGSEA. This CDR3 reads CSVAQGSTDTQYF. The CDR3 DNA reads TGCAGCGTTGCACAGGGGAGCACAGATACGCAGTATTTT.

The sample holds a few counts of this clonotype. This chain joins TRBV21-1 and TRBJ2-7; no DNA check was done on the table's D call, TRBD2. TRBV21-1 is tagged as a pseudogene. The CDR3 has 20 amino acids. CDR3 sequence: CASSKGDPGLAGGSSYEQYV. The DNA for the CDR3 is TGTGCCAGCAGCAAAGGGGACCCGGGACTAGCGGGGGGGAGCTCCTACGAGCAGTACGTC.

This clonotype has more than one count but fewer than ten. The rearrangement joins TRBV28 to TRBJ2-7; 10 bases match TRBD1. The CDR3 is 15 residues long. V lost 1 base and J lost 5; bases outside the gene matches: 5. The germline gives CDR1 MDHEN, CDR2 SYDVKM. The CDR3: CASSLSGTGVNEQYV. The DNA of the CDR3 is TGTGCCAGCAGTTTATCGGGGACAGGGGTTAACGAGCAGTACGTC.

Remarks on this clonotype: An end of the junction does not agree with germline; a read error may underlie this. The rearrangement joins TRBV5-6 to TRBJ1-2; D unresolved. The CDR3 sequence is 15 residues long. CDR1 and CDR2 from the germline V gene are SGHDT and YYEEEE. This chain's CDR3 is CASSLVRRPNFGYTF. CDR3 in DNA: TGTGCCAGCAGCTTGGTACGGAGGCCCAACTTTGGCTACACCTTC. The full variable domain, completed using reference TRBV5-6 and TRBJ1-2, is DAGVTQSPTHLIKTRGQQVTLRCSPKSGHDTVSWYQQALGQGPQFIFQYYEEEERQRGNFPDRFSGHQFPNYSSELNVNALLLGDSALYLCASSLVRRPNFGYTFGSGTRLTVV.

In this sample, this clonotype turned up a few times. The chain uses TRBV12-3 or TRBV12-4 and TRBJ2-5; no definite D call. V was shortened by 4 bases and J by 7 bases, with 10 bases between the two germline ends. The CDR3 consists of 12 residues. CDR3 sequence: CASSSLDGTQYF. In DNA, the CDR3 is TGTGCCAGCAGTTCCCTTGACGGGACCCAGTACTTC.

This clonotype was picked up a small number of times. This rearrangement joins TRBV5-1 to TRBJ2-5; no clear D. This CDR3 has 13 residues. Germline V gene sequence: CDR1 SGHRS, CDR2 YFSETQ. Trimming removed 2 bases at V and 3 bases at J, with 8 bases between. CDR3 bases: TGCGCCAGCAGCTTTAGGGCTGAAGAGACCCAGTACTTC. Translated, it gives CASSFRAEETQYF.